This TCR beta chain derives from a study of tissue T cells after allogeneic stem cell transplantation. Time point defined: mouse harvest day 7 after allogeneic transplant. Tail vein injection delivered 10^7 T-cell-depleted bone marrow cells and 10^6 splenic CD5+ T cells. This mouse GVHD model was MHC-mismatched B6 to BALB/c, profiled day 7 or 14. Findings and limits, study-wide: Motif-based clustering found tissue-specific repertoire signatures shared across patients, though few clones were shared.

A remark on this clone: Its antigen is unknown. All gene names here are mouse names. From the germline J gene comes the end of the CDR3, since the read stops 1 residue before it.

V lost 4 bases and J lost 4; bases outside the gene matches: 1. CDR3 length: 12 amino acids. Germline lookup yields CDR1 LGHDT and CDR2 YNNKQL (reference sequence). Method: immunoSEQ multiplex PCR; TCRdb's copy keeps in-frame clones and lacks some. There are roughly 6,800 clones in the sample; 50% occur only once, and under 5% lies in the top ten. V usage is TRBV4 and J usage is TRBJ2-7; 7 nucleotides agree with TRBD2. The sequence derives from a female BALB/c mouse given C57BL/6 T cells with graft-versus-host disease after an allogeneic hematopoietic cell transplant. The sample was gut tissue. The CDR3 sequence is CASSSTGYEQYF. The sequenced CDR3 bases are TGTGCCAGCAGCTCGACTGGGTATGAACAGTAC.